The next 18 T cell receptor beta chains were all read from a single sample in a study of T cells after yellow fever vaccination. From the 5' RACE reads, TCRdb called clonotypes with MiXCR, one entry per CDR3 protein. The sample shows hundreds of thousands of distinct CDR3 sequences, roughly 3.5% of them seen only once. The sample was PBMCs, taken on the day of the yellow fever booster vaccination. The receptors originated from a man aged 18-30 years who received the YFV17D yellow fever vaccine.

This clonotype was seen ten or more times. This chain joins TRBV12-3 or TRBV12-4 and TRBJ2-5; 10 positions match TRBD1. V lost 4 bases, J lost 6 bases, and 8 bases stayed unmatched. This CDR3 comprises 15 residues. CDR3 sequence (DNA): TGTGCCAGCAGTTCTGGGACAGGGGTTTGGAAGACCCAGTACTTC. As protein: CASSSGTGVWKTQYF.

This clonotype was counted at least ten times. The chain has TRBV11-2 and TRBJ2-2, with D unclear. The CDR3 length is 14 residues. Germline CDR1 reads SGHAT; CDR2 reads FQNNGV. V lost 5 bases, J lost 4 bases, and 11 bases lay in between. The CDR3 is CASSALRTTGELFF. CDR3 nucleotide sequence: TGTGCCAGCAGCGCCCTGCGGACCACCGGGGAGCTGTTTTTT. The full variable domain, completed using reference TRBV11-2 and TRBJ2-2, is EAGVAQSPRYKIIEKRQSVAFWCNPISGHATLYWYQQILGQGPKLLIQFQNNGVVDDSQLPKDRFSAERLKGVDSTLKIQPAKLEDSAVYLCASSALRTTGELFFGEGSRLTVL.

This clonotype was found many times. The rearrangement joins TRBV7-2 to TRBJ2-2; D gene unclear. This CDR3 has 15 residues. V lost 3 bases and J lost 0, with 8 bases in between. Germline V gene data show CDR1 as SGHTA and CDR2 as FQGNSA. CDR3 in amino acids: CASSFTNPNTGELFF. The DNA for the CDR3 is TGTGCCAGCAGCTTTACAAACCCGAACACCGGGGAGCTGTTTTTT.

The chain employs TRBV29-1 and TRBJ2-7; perhaps TRBD1 as D (6 bases). Germline V gene data show CDR1 as SQVTM and CDR2 as ANQGSEA. The germline V and J ends were trimmed by 6 bases and 2 bases, with 17 bases remaining between them. The CDR3 totals 14 residues. The CDR3 spells CSVITGPLPYEQYF. DNA for the CDR3: TGCAGCGTCATTACAGGGCCTCTCCCCTACGAGCAGTACTTC.

This clonotype occurred many times. This sequence joins TRBV4-1 and TRBJ1-2, with a tentative D call TRBD1 (6 bases). V was pared by 0 bases and J by 4 bases, with 15 bases between. Germline CDR1 is MGHRA and CDR2 is YSYEKL. CDR3 length: 16 residues. The CDR3 here is CASSQETGTSGYGYTF. The DNA of the CDR3 is TGCGCCAGCAGCCAAGAGACAGGCACGTCTGGCTATGGCTACACCTTC.

For this clonotype: Possible read error: a much larger clone is one base away. The chain has TRBV29-1 and TRBJ1-2; D is unclear. The ends were cut back, 2 bases at V and 4 bases at J, with 11 bases in the middle. This CDR3 has 13 residues. The germline CDR1 and CDR2 sequences are SQVTM and ANQGSEA. CDR3 region: CSVEYVSIYGYTF. CDR3 nucleotide sequence: TGCAGCGTTGAATACGTCAGTATCTATGGCTACACCTTC. Full variable domain (rest looked up from reference TRBV29-1 and TRBJ1-2): SAVISQKPSRDICQRGTSLTIQCQVDSQVTMMFWYRQQPGQSLTLIATANQGSEATYESGFVIDKFPISRPNLTFSTLTVSNMSPEDSSIYLCSVEYVSIYGYTFGSGTRLTVV.

This clonotype appeared a few times. V gene TRBV5-1 combines with J gene TRBJ2-5; TRBD2 matches 8 bases. Germline trimming cut 4 bases from V and 4 bases from J; bases unmatched to any gene: 15. The CDR3 extends over 17 amino acids. Germline loops: CDR1 SGHRS, CDR2 YFSETQ. The CDR3 loop is CASSLGLGGSEGETQYF. The CDR3 nucleotides are TGCGCCAGCAGCCTGGGACTAGGGGGGTCGGAAGGAGAGACCCAGTACTTC.

The chain is built from TRBV7-2 and TRBJ1-6; tentative D call: TRBD1 (6 bases). The CDR3 runs 15 residues. Germline CDR1 is SGHTA and CDR2 is FQGNSA. Trimming pared 2 bases from V and 9 bases from J, leaving 14 bases between. This CDR3 reads CASSLHRVELSPLHF. The CDR3 DNA is TGTGCCAGCAGCTTACACAGGGTGGAACTTTCACCCCTCCACTTT.

This clonotype showed up many times. In nucleotides, the CDR3 is TGCAGTGCTAGGGACCGAGTACCCGGGGAGCTGTTTTTT. This gives the protein CSARDRVPGELFF. The V and J genes are TRBV20-1 and TRBJ2-2; D call uncertain. Trimming stripped 3 bases from V and 6 bases from J, with 11 bases between. The CDR3 contains 13 residues. CDR1 is DFQATT, CDR2 SNEGSKA, per germline (reference sequence).

This clonotype was recorded a few times. This sequence joins TRBV5-1 and TRBJ1-2, with 7 bases aligning to TRBD1. This CDR3 has 15 amino acids. Germline CDR1 and CDR2: SGHRS and YFSETQ. V gave up 0 bases and J gave up 8 bases; unmatched junction bases: 10. The CDR3 loop reads CASSLADRAPGGYTF. The CDR3 nucleotides read TGCGCCAGCAGCTTGGCCGACAGGGCCCCAGGCGGCTACACCTTC.

The V call is TRBV12-3 or TRBV12-4, the J call TRBJ1-4; TRBD1 might be the D (6 bases). V gave up 0 bases and J gave up 6 bases, with 8 bases separating them. The CDR3 covers 14 residues. In nucleotides, the CDR3 is TGTGCCAGCAGTTTAGCGGGGGGCGATGAAAAACTGTTTTTT. Amino acid sequence: CASSLAGGDEKLFF.

This clonotype was seen repeatedly, ten times or more. The rearrangement links TRBV5-1 to TRBJ2-7; D unclear. Trimming took 2 bases from V and 3 from J, leaving 9 bases between them. Germline V lookup: CDR1 SGHRS, CDR2 YFSETQ. This CDR3 is 13 amino acids long. The CDR3: CASSFQDGYEQYV. The DNA of the CDR3 is TGCGCCAGCAGCTTTCAGGATGGCTACGAGCAGTACGTC.

This clonotype was seen ten or more times. The V and J genes are TRBV7-2 and TRBJ2-3; 10 nucleotides match TRBD2. Germline CDR1 SGHTA, CDR2 FQGNSA. This CDR3 contains 16 residues. The trim removed 5 bases at V and 4 bases at J, leaving 9 bases unmatched. CDR3 residues: CASSLSGTSVPDTQYF. DNA of the CDR3: TGTGCCAGCAGCCTGTCGGGGACTAGCGTCCCAGATACGCAGTATTTT.

As regards this clonotype: The CDR3 does not close with the conserved phenylalanine or tryptophan, likely indicating a read error. The V call is TRBV5-4, the J call TRBJ1-3; D gene ambiguous. Germline assignment: CDR1 SGHNT and CDR2 YYREEE (reference sequence). The V end was cut by 2 bases, the J end by 2 bases, with 11 bases between. The CDR3 covers 15 residues. CDR3: CASSFTGLAGNTIYI. The CDR3 DNA follows: TGTGCCAGCAGCTTCACCGGGCTGGCTGGAAACACCATATATATT.

This rearrangement joins TRBV30 to TRBJ1-2; D possibly corresponds to TRBD1 (6 bases). The CDR3 consists of 10 residues. Trimming pared 8 bases from V and 7 bases from J, leaving 11 bases between. The germline gives CDR1 GTSNPN, CDR2 SVGIG (reference sequence). CDR3 DNA: TGTGCCGGGGGGGGGCTTGGCTACACCTTC. This encodes CAGGGLGYTF.

This clonotype occurred many times. The J gene is TRBJ2-5, the V gene TRBV29-1; no clear D. Germline loops: CDR1 SQVTM, CDR2 ANQGSEA. V lost 2 bases and J lost 1, with 5 bases in between. This CDR3 comprises 12 residues. CDR3 nucleotide sequence: TGCAGCGTTGAATACGGCCAAGAGACCCAGTACTTC. It is translated as CSVEYGQETQYF. Full variable domain (missing parts from reference TRBV29-1 and TRBJ2-5): SAVISQKPSRDICQRGTSLTIQCQVDSQVTMMFWYRQQPGQSLTLIATANQGSEATYESGFVIDKFPISRPNLTFSTLTVSNMSPEDSSIYLCSVEYGQETQYFGPGTRLLVL.

There are many counts of this clonotype. The chain uses TRBV7-8 and TRBJ2-1, with D possibly being TRBD2 (7 bases). The CDR3 runs to 17 residues. Germline V lookup: CDR1 SGHVS, CDR2 FQNEAQ. The V gene lost 4 bases and the J gene lost 8 bases, with 24 bases spanning the gap. DNA of the CDR3: TGTGCCAGCAGCTCGGGGGGCGGAGAGGCATTCGGTGATGAGCAGTTCTTC. Its translation: CASSSGGGEAFGDEQFF.

The chain has TRBV24-1 and TRBJ2-3; D uncertain. The CDR3 contains 13 residues. CDR1 KGHDR and CDR2 SFDVKD come from the germline V gene. The V gene lost 7 bases and the J gene lost 1 base, with 8 bases spanning the gap. The CDR3 is CATRDGGTDTQYF. CDR3 DNA: TGTGCCACCAGAGACGGAGGCACAGATACGCAGTATTTT.